The next 16 T cell receptor beta chains were all read from a single sample in a study of control samples from healthy donors and cancer patients. TCRdb's table, derived via immunoSEQ multiplex PCR, lists solely in-frame clones and lacks some. The sample has approximately 170,000 clones, roughly 92% seen once. The material sequenced was blood. These receptor sequences come from a man aged 30-40 years in good health.

The chain carries TRBV11-3 and TRBJ2-2; D might be TRBD1 or TRBD2, each matching 5 bases. CDR3 length: 16 amino acids. Germline-derived CDR1 and CDR2 are SGHNT and YENEEA. The ends were cut back, 2 bases at V and 0 bases at J, with 10 bases in the middle. CDR3 nucleotides: TGTGCCAGCAGCTTAACGGGGCAGCCGAACACCGGGGAGCTGTTTTTT. Protein sequence: CASSLTGQPNTGELFF.

V usage is TRBV28 and J usage is TRBJ2-1, with 8 bases identical to TRBD2. The CDR3 has 18 residues. Germline V lookup: CDR1 MDHEN, CDR2 SYDVKM. V gave up 5 bases and J gave up 10 bases; unmatched junction bases: 22. Here the CDR3 DNA reads TGTGCCAGCAGTACCCCAGTTTATCGGCTAGCGGGTACGGAGGAGCAGTTCTTC. This encodes CASSTPVYRLAGTEEQFF.

V gene TRBV7-8 combines with J gene TRBJ1-2; D might be TRBD1 (6 bases). The CDR3 contains 15 residues. V shed 4 bases and J shed 7 bases, with 19 bases lying between them. Germline CDR1 reads SGHVS; CDR2 reads FQNEAQ. The CDR3 region is CASSSPRQVSGGYTF. Written as DNA, the CDR3 is TGTGCCAGCAGCTCCCCCCGACAGGTTTCTGGTGGCTACACCTTC.

This sequence joins TRBV11-3 and TRBJ2-6; TRBD1 aligns across 9 bases. With V trimmed by 5 bases and J by 1 base, 9 bases remained unmatched. The CDR3 extends over 18 amino acids. Germline V gene data show CDR1 as SGHNT and CDR2 as YENEEA. CDR3 nucleotides: TGTGCCAGCAGCCCGGATACAGGGGGCAGGTCTGGGGCCAACGTCCTGACTTTC. Translation gives CASSPDTGGRSGANVLTF.

The chain couples TRBV11-2 to TRBJ2-3, with 7 bases aligning to TRBD1. Germline CDR1 and CDR2: SGHAT and FQNNGV. V was pared by 3 bases and J by 0 bases, with 3 bases of the junction left unmatched. This CDR3 region has 15 residues. DNA for the CDR3: TGTGCCAGCAGCTTTGCAGGGGGTAGCACAGATACGCAGTATTTT. This codes for CASSFAGGSTDTQYF.

The genes are TRBV6-5 and TRBJ1-6, with D possibly being TRBD1 (5 bases). V was shortened by 2 bases and J by 5 bases, with 13 bases between the two germline ends. Germline V gene data show CDR1 as MNHEY and CDR2 as SVGAGI. The CDR3 has 16 amino acids. This chain's CDR3 is CASSYTGRGNNSPLHF. The CDR3 region has the DNA TGTGCCAGCAGTTACACGGGACGAGGGAATAATTCACCCCTCCACTTT.

The genes are TRBV30 and TRBJ1-1; no definite D call. The CDR3 totals 14 residues. The ends were cut back, 2 bases at V and 5 bases at J, with 15 bases in the middle. Germline V CDR1 and CDR2: GTSNPN, SVGIG (reference sequence). CDR3 loop: CAWSLGSWETEAFF. CDR3 sequence (DNA): TGTGCCTGGAGTTTGGGCTCCTGGGAAACTGAAGCTTTCTTT.

The chain carries TRBV29-1 and TRBJ1-1; D is perhaps TRBD1 (6 bases). The CDR3 length is 16 residues. Trimming took off 3 bases at V and 11 bases at J, with 28 bases between the two ends. Germline CDR1 is SQVTM and CDR2 is ANQGSEA. DNA for the CDR3: TGCAGCGTTGAGGACCTTACTACAGGGACCGCGACTTCTGCTTTCTTT. Translated: CSVEDLTTGTATSAFF.

This sequence joins TRBV30 and TRBJ1-6, with D possibly matching TRBD1 (6 bases). Germline V lookup: CDR1 GTSNPN, CDR2 SVGIG (reference sequence). This CDR3 has 16 amino acids. V lost 1 base and J lost 10, with 20 bases in between. CDR3 DNA: TGTGCCTGGAGTGCCCTGGGACAACCCCGATCATCACCCCTCCACTTT. Translating gives CAWSALGQPRSSPLHF.

This chain connects TRBV5-6 to TRBJ1-2; D might be TRBD1 (6 bases). The germline CDR1 and CDR2 sequences are SGHDT and YYEEEE. Trimming pared 7 bases from V and 13 bases from J, leaving 23 bases between. CDR3 length: 13 residues. Written as DNA, the CDR3 is TGTGCCAGCTCTCTTGGCGGAAGTGGGGGCCTCACCTTC. It specifies CASSLGGSGGLTF.

This clone has just one count. The sample has other DNA sequences that encode this CDR3 too. CDR3 protein: CASSESGGSTDTQYF. The CDR3 coding sequence is TGCGCCAGCAGTGAGTCTGGCGGGAGCACAGATACGCAGTATTTT. The chain carries TRBV10-2 and TRBJ2-3; D is possibly TRBD2 (5 bases). The V end lost 0 bases, the J end lost 0 bases, and 7 bases lay between the germline ends. The germline gives CDR1 WSHSY, CDR2 SAAADI. The CDR3 has 15 amino acids.

The V gene is TRBV15, the J gene TRBJ2-5, with 9 bases aligning to TRBD2. CDR3 length equals 16 residues. Germline V lookup: CDR1 LNHNV, CDR2 YYDKDF (reference sequence). The V segment lost 1 base and the J segment 4 bases; nucleotides outside the gene matches: 7. Written as DNA, the CDR3 is TGTGCCACCAGCAGAGGGGACCTAGCGGGGCCAGAGACCCAGTACTTC. Translating it yields CATSRGDLAGPETQYF.

This rearrangement joins TRBV27 to TRBJ1-5, with 10 bases aligning to TRBD1. The CDR3 runs to 15 residues. Germline-derived CDR1 and CDR2 are MNHEY and SMNVEV (reference sequence). V was clipped by 5 bases and J by 6 bases; unmatched bases: 7. DNA for the CDR3: TGTGCCAGCAGTACCGGGACAGGGGTGAGTCAGCCCCAGCATTTT. Translation gives CASSTGTGVSQPQHF.

This chain joins TRBV5-4 and TRBJ2-5, with D possibly called TRBD1 or TRBD2 (5 bases each). V was pared by 0 bases and J by 5 bases, with 8 bases between. Germline V gene sequence: CDR1 SGHNT, CDR2 YYREEE (reference sequence). The length of the CDR3 is 13 residues. CDR3 protein: CASSLGGSETQYF. In nucleotides, the CDR3 is TGTGCCAGCAGCTTGGGGGGGTCCGAGACCCAGTACTTC.

The V call is TRBV18, the J call TRBJ2-3, with 7 bases that match TRBD2. This CDR3 has 15 residues. With V trimmed by 4 bases and J by 5 bases, 9 bases remained unmatched. CDR1 KGHSH and CDR2 LQKENI come from the germline V gene. In DNA, the CDR3 is TGTGCCAGCTCACGTACTAGCGCCTCACTAGATACGCAGTATTTT. It is translated as CASSRTSASLDTQYF.

The chain links TRBV4-2 to TRBJ2-1, with 11 bases matching TRBD2. CDR1 is LGHNA and CDR2 is YNFKEQ in the germline V gene. This CDR3 comprises 16 residues. Trimming removed 4 bases from V and 8 bases from J; junction bases left unmatched: 10. The CDR3 is CASSPGQLAGAHEQFF. The CDR3 DNA follows: TGTGCCAGCAGCCCGGGGCAACTAGCGGGAGCCCATGAGCAGTTCTTC.